These 5 T cell receptor beta chains were sequenced from one sample in a study of beta chain features in type 1 diabetes. Sequenced material consisted of expressed TCRB transcripts (all of the isolated RNA was reverse transcribed). Generated by immunoSEQ multiplex PCR, the TCRdb table keeps only in-frame clones and is missing some. Of 680,000 or so clones in the sample, 15% to 18% were seen once. Sequencing was done on a sample of naive CD4+ T cells from blood. These receptors originate from a man aged 18 to 29 in good health.

This clone was observed a handful of times. For the CDR3, the DNA is TGCAGTGCTCTTAGGGGTAGCGAGCAGTACTTC. Protein product: CSALRGSEQYF. V and J are TRBV20-1 and TRBJ2-5; D might be TRBD1 (5 bases). TRBJ2-7 explains the end of the DNA better; the J call may be wrong. Germline CDR1 DFQATT, CDR2 SNEGSKA (reference sequence). The CDR3 runs 11 residues.

This chain uses TRBV11-3 with TRBJ2-5, with D perhaps TRBD2 (5 bases). CDR1 SGHNT and CDR2 YENEEA come from the germline V gene. CDR3 length: 13 amino acids. Trimming left V 1 base short and J 5 bases short, with 8 bases between. The CDR3 region is CASSLARGETQYF. The CDR3 nucleotides are TGTGCCAGCAGCTTAGCCCGAGGGGAGACCCAGTACTTC.

The chain has TRBV9 and TRBJ2-7; the match to TRBD2 covers 10 bases. The CDR3 sequence is 16 residues long. V lost 0 bases, J lost 5 bases, and 8 bases stayed unmatched. The germline V gene has CDR1 SGDLS and CDR2 YYNGEE. The CDR3 sequence: CASSVALAGGTNEQYF. CDR3 DNA: TGTGCCAGCAGCGTAGCTTTAGCGGGAGGAACTAACGAGCAGTACTTC.

This clone was observed a handful of times. The sample contains more than one DNA sequence encoding this CDR3. The chain carries TRBV5-1 and TRBJ1-2; possible D gene TRBD1, 5 bases. Trimming left V 0 bases short and J 2 bases short, with 5 bases between. Germline V gene sequence: CDR1 SGHRS, CDR2 YFSETQ. The CDR3 is made up of 13 amino acids. CDR3 nucleotide sequence: TGCGCCAGCAGCTTGGGACAGAACTATGGCTACACCTTC. It specifies CASSLGQNYGYTF.

The CDR3, as DNA: TGCGCCAGCAGCCTGGGGACAGCCTTCGGTAATGGCTACACCTTC. Protein: CASSLGTAFGNGYTF. The gene calls are TRBV5-1 and TRBJ1-2; TRBD1 agrees at 7 bases. The CDR3 runs 15 residues. Looked up from germline, CDR1 is SGHRS and CDR2 is YFSETQ. J lost 6 bases, V lost 4 bases, and 12 bases had no gene match.